The 23 T cell receptor beta chains listed next were all sequenced from one sample in a study of CD8 T cells in ankylosing spondylitis. Their specific antigens are unknown. Via MiXCR, TCRdb re-called the 5' RACE reads, giving one row per CDR3 protein. The profile covers 700,000 to 850,000 distinct CDR3 sequences, with about 11% appearing a single time and under 0.6% taken by the ten largest. Study conclusions and caveats: Seven to nine highly homologous variants made up a TCR beta motif, and this motif appeared characteristic of ankylosing spondylitis blood.

Specimen: blood, either unsorted or a sorted T cell fraction (not recorded which). These receptors all stem from a male donor with ankylosing spondylitis.

V gene TRBV7-9 combines with J gene TRBJ2-7; maybe TRBD1 (5 bases). The CDR3 has 14 amino acids. Trimming removed 3 bases at V and 2 bases at J, with 11 bases between. Germline V lookup: CDR1 SEHNR, CDR2 FQNEAQ (reference sequence). In nucleotides, the CDR3 is TGTGCCAGCAGCTTCAGGGAACGGGCCTACGAGCAGTACTTC. This codes for CASSFRERAYEQYF.

The rearrangement links TRBV29-1 to TRBJ2-5; TRBD1 is a possible D gene (5 bases). Looked up from germline, CDR1 is SQVTM and CDR2 is ANQGSEA. The CDR3 runs 14 residues. V was trimmed by 4 bases and J by 5 bases, leaving 17 bases between them. The CDR3 DNA sequence: TGCAGCGTTGGCGACAGTGTCTTAGGGGAGACCCAGTACTTC. This sequence encodes CSVGDSVLGETQYF.

The CDR3 here is CSALNGPYEQYF. DNA of the CDR3: TGCAGCGCCTTAAACGGACCCTACGAGCAGTACTTC. V and J are TRBV29-1 and TRBJ2-7; no definite D call. This CDR3 has 12 amino acids. V was pared by 7 bases and J by 2 bases, with 12 bases between. Per germline, CDR1 SQVTM and CDR2 ANQGSEA.

This clonotype was picked up a small number of times. The genes are TRBV20-1 and TRBJ1-5, with D possibly matching TRBD1 (5 bases). CDR3 length: 14 residues. V shed 7 bases and J shed 7 bases, with 20 bases lying between them. CDR1 is DFQATT, CDR2 SNEGSKA, per germline (reference sequence). The CDR3 reads CSVPGTAMGQPQHF. In DNA form, the CDR3 reads TGCAGTGTCCCCGGGACCGCTATGGGGCAGCCCCAGCATTTT.

This clonotype was recorded at least ten times. This sequence joins TRBV20-1 and TRBJ1-5; weak D call: TRBD1 (5 bases). Looked up from germline, CDR1 is DFQATT and CDR2 is SNEGSKA (reference sequence). Trimming left V 6 bases short and J 0 bases short, with 15 bases between. This CDR3 has 15 amino acids. The CDR3 spells CSAWMGGVSNQPQHF. The CDR3 DNA sequence: TGCAGTGCCTGGATGGGGGGGGTTAGCAATCAGCCCCAGCATTTT.

CDR3 sequence (DNA): TGCAGTGCTAGAGCACAGGGGGCTGGTGGCTACACCTTC. Amino acids: CSARAQGAGGYTF. V gene TRBV20-1 combines with J gene TRBJ1-2, with 9 bases lining up with TRBD1. With 1 base clipped from V and 7 bases from J, the junction kept 4 bases outside the gene matches. From germline, CDR1 is DFQATT and CDR2 SNEGSKA (reference sequence). The CDR3 covers 13 residues.

This clonotype came up a few times. Here the CDR3 reads CSARGDPTKNTGELFF. CDR3 bases: TGCAGTGCTAGAGGGGACCCAACCAAGAACACCGGGGAGCTGTTTTTT. V gene TRBV20-1 combines with J gene TRBJ2-2; D possibly matches TRBD1 or TRBD2 (5 bases each). This CDR3 contains 16 residues. The germline V gene has CDR1 DFQATT and CDR2 SNEGSKA (reference sequence). V shed 1 base and J shed 1 base, with 13 bases lying between them.

This clonotype was seen ten or more times. V gene TRBV20-1 combines with J gene TRBJ2-7; a possible D gene is TRBD1 (5 bases). With 1 base removed from V and 4 bases from J, the gap between germline ends came to 14 bases. The CDR3 has 14 residues. CDR1 is DFQATT and CDR2 is SNEGSKA in the germline V gene (reference sequence). The CDR3 DNA reads as TGCAGTGCTAGAGGGGCCTGGGGCTTTTACGAGCAGTACTTC. Translation gives CSARGAWGFYEQYF.

The chain carries TRBV27 and TRBJ2-3; 8 nucleotides match TRBD1. The CDR3 length is 20 residues. V lost 1 base, J lost 3 bases, and 18 bases stayed unmatched. Germline V gene sequence: CDR1 MNHEY, CDR2 SMNVEV (reference sequence). CDR3 region: CASSLWAGGVGSSPTDTQYF. In nucleotides, the CDR3 is TGTGCCAGCAGTTTATGGGCAGGGGGCGTGGGGAGTAGCCCAACAGATACGCAGTATTTT.

CDR3 nucleotide sequence: TGCAGTGCTTCCGGGACTCGACCGACCACCGATGAGCAGTTCTTC. It is translated as CSASGTRPTTDEQFF. V and J are TRBV20-1 and TRBJ2-1; D is perhaps TRBD2 (6 bases). Germline V lookup: CDR1 DFQATT, CDR2 SNEGSKA (reference sequence). V lost 5 bases to trimming and J lost 8 bases, with 22 bases between them. There are 15 residues in the CDR3.

This clonotype was recorded a few times. V gene TRBV5-1 combines with J gene TRBJ2-5, with 7 nucleotides matching TRBD1. With V trimmed by 5 bases and J by 0 bases, 7 bases remained unmatched. The CDR3 covers 15 residues. Germline V lookup: CDR1 SGHRS, CDR2 YFSETQ. The CDR3 sequence: CASSFQGQYQETQYF. The CDR3 DNA is TGCGCCAGCAGTTTTCAGGGACAGTACCAAGAGACCCAGTACTTC.

This clonotype was seen more than once but under ten times. This chain uses TRBV27 with TRBJ2-7; TRBD2 might be the D (6 bases). The CDR3 is 13 amino acids. Trimming took 8 bases from V and 8 from J, leaving 19 bases between them. Per germline, CDR1 MNHEY and CDR2 SMNVEV (reference sequence). As DNA, the CDR3 is TGTGCCAGCGGAACCACCGGGGGATCGAAGCAGTACTTC. As protein: CASGTTGGSKQYF.

This clonotype was picked up many times. This rearrangement joins TRBV20-1 to TRBJ1-1, with D maybe TRBD1 (5 bases). Deletions cut 3 bases from V and 0 bases from J, with 11 bases between. Germline V lookup: CDR1 DFQATT, CDR2 SNEGSKA (reference sequence). This CDR3 has 14 residues. CDR3: CSASLAGMNTEAFF. CDR3 DNA sequence: TGCAGTGCTAGTTTGGCAGGGATGAACACTGAAGCTTTCTTT.

This clonotype was seen only a few times. The chain is built from TRBV20-1 and TRBJ2-5; D is possibly TRBD2 (5 bases). The V end was cut by 6 bases, the J end by 4 bases, with 24 bases between. The CDR3 sequence is 16 residues long. Germline values: CDR1 DFQATT, CDR2 SNEGSKA (reference sequence). The CDR3 sequence: CSAGVGRGGRGETQYF. CDR3 bases: TGCAGTGCCGGGGTTGGGAGAGGCGGAAGAGGAGAGACCCAGTACTTC.

This chain links TRBV12-3 or TRBV12-4 with TRBJ1-2, with D hard to call. The CDR3 runs to 13 residues. V lost 5 bases to trimming and J lost 4 bases, with 11 bases between them. In DNA form, the CDR3 reads TGTGCCAGCAGTACGTGGGGTCTCTATGGCTACACCTTC. Its translation is CASSTWGLYGYTF.

This clonotype was seen a few times. The V and J genes are TRBV20-1 and TRBJ2-1; no definite D call. Trimming took 3 bases from V and 7 from J, leaving 16 bases between them. CDR1 DFQATT and CDR2 SNEGSKA come from the germline V gene (reference sequence). The CDR3 is made up of 14 amino acids. CDR3 residues: CSASIPSRRNEQFF. For the CDR3, the DNA is TGCAGTGCTAGTATACCTTCCCGTAGGAATGAGCAGTTCTTC.

This chain links TRBV6-1 with TRBJ2-5, with a tentative D call TRBD2 (5 bases). The CDR3 sequence is 13 residues long. Germline values: CDR1 MNHNS, CDR2 SASEGT. Between the trimmed V and J ends, which lost 6 bases and 5 bases, there was a span of 13 bases. The CDR3 sequence: CASRPHRGETQYF. The CDR3 DNA reads as TGTGCCAGCAGGCCACACCGAGGGGAGACCCAGTACTTC.

The chain has TRBV5-1 and TRBJ1-4, with 8 bases matching TRBD1. V was pared by 4 bases and J by 8 bases, with 7 bases of the junction left unmatched. The CDR3 consists of 14 residues. Germline CDR1 and CDR2: SGHRS and YFSETQ. The CDR3 bases are TGCGCCAGCAGCACTCAGGGGGCGAGCGAAAAACTGTTTTTT. Amino acids: CASSTQGASEKLFF. The full variable domain, its missing parts supplied by reference TRBV5-1 and TRBJ1-4, is KAGVTQTPRYLIKTRGQQVTLSCSPISGHRSVSWYQQTPGQGLQFLFEYFSETQRNKGNFPGRFSGRQFSNSRSEMNVSTLELGDSALYLCASSTQGASEKLFFGSGTQLSVL.

The chain is built from TRBV19 and TRBJ2-5, with D uncertain. From germline, CDR1 is LNHDA and CDR2 SQIVND (reference sequence). The CDR3 totals 14 residues. V was clipped by 5 bases and J by 4 bases, with 14 bases between them. The CDR3 protein is CASSPSPVSETQYF. CDR3 DNA sequence: TGTGCCAGTAGTCCCTCCCCCGTCTCAGAGACCCAGTACTTC.

This chain connects TRBV7-2 to TRBJ2-1; 9 bases fit TRBD1. CDR1 and CDR2 (germline): SGHTA, FQGNSA. The V segment lost 2 bases and the J segment 9 bases; nucleotides outside the gene matches: 8. This CDR3 comprises 15 residues. The CDR3 DNA sequence: TGTGCCAGCAGCTTAAGACAGGGGGTGTACGGTGAGCAGTTCTTC. Protein product: CASSLRQGVYGEQFF.

This clonotype has at least ten counts. This sequence joins TRBV5-6 and TRBJ2-1; 7 bases line up with TRBD1. The CDR3 runs 15 residues. The ends lost 2 bases at V and 3 bases at J; junction bases unmatched: 5. Per the germline V gene, CDR1 is SGHDT and CDR2 is YYEEEE. CDR3: CASSLQGILYNEQFF. The CDR3 DNA is TGTGCCAGCAGCTTACAGGGGATACTCTACAATGAGCAGTTCTTC.

V gene TRBV12-3 or TRBV12-4 combines with J gene TRBJ1-4, with D perhaps matching TRBD1 (5 bases). Trimming pared 8 bases from V and 5 bases from J, leaving 12 bases between. CDR3 length: 13 amino acids. CDR3 DNA sequence: TGTGCCAGCCTCGGGTGGGGCAATGAAAAACTGTTTTTT. This codes for CASLGWGNEKLFF.

This clonotype was counted only a few times. The rearrangement uses TRBV13 and TRBJ2-3, with unresolved D. CDR3 length equals 13 residues. Trimming left V 6 bases short and J 4 bases short, with 11 bases between. Per the germline V gene, CDR1 is PRHDT and CDR2 is FYEKMQ (reference sequence). The CDR3 DNA follows: TGTGCCAGCAGTCGTTGGGCAGCAGATACGCAGTATTTT. Residues: CASSRWAADTQYF.